The source of this T cell receptor (beta chain) is a study of T cell changes during pregnancy in multiple sclerosis (dated by TCRdb to the late 2010s). In terms of the full investigation: The study examined how the T cell repertoire changed over the course of pregnancy in women with multiple sclerosis.

Libraries came from the immunoSEQ multiplex PCR assay. The immuneACCESS repertoire file appears here via TCRdb, limited to in-frame rearrangements. These files lack a portion of the clones; in checked studies, under half of the deficit traces to unresolved V genes, and the cause of the others is not known. In this sample the table shows 90,000 to 100,000 clones, approximately 90% of which occur a single time. Of the sample, about 2% falls within the top ten clones. As regards this clone: The antigen it recognizes is unknown. Per-base quality was not reported, and no clone a single base away is much larger than it.

As encoded in the germline V gene, CDR1 is SGHRS while CDR2 is YFSETQ. Germline trimming: 1 base from V, 0 bases from J; junction bases outside gene matches: 4. The CDR3 goes from the cysteine to the phenylalanine over 18 residues. Only CDR3 DNA is held: 54 bases, read in frame from base 1. The sequence was collected from a female donor in good health, enrolled as a control in a pregnancy study. The input for sequencing was peripheral blood, taken after pregnancy. The sequence is built from TRBV5-1 and TRBJ2-2, with TRBD2 identical over 12 junction bases. The CDR3 protein: CASSLSLAGGPNTGELFF. The nucleotide sequence reads as follows: TGCGCCAGCAGCTTGTCACTAGCGGGGGGCCCGAACACCGGGGAGCTGTTTTTT.